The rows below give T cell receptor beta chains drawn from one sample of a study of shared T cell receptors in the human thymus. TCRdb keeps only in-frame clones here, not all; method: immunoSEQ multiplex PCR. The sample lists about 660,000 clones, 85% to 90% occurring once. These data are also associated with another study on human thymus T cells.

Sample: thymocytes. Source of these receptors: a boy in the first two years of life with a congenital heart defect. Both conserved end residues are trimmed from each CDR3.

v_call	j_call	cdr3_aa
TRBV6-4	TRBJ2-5	ASSLRQGETQY
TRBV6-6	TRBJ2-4	ASSSAVLEGIQY
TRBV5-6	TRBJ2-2	ASSSTIRRPGELF
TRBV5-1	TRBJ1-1	ASSRDRGGAF
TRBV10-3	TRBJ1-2	AISRQGRGQSYT
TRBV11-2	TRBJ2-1	ASSLTGGHNEQF
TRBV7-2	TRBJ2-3	ASSLPTSGRRTDTQY
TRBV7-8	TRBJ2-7	ASSLRESGDEQY
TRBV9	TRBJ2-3	ASSMIAGGGDTQY
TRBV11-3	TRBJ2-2	ASRGSNPLRNTGELF
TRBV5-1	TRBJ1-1	ASSSGGINTEAF
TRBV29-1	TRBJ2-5	SAPQHGDRKKGETQY
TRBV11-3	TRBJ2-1	ASSLATSGPYNEQF
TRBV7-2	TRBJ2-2	ASSWGGRVTGELF
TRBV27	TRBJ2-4	ASSLTSGRADAKNIQY
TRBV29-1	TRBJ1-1	SVPGWANTEAF
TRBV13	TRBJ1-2	ASSSTGTGVLGYT
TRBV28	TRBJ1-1	ASSLVRSHTEAF
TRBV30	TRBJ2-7	AWGQGYEQY
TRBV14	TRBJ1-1	ASSQSDEANTEAF
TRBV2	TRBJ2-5	ASRLGGIETQY
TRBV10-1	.	ASSSGDRDSYEQY
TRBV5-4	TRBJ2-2	ASRPGLATNTGELF
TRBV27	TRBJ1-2	ASSLSGQANYGYT
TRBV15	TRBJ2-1	ATSRGPVGDEQF